The 9 T cell receptor beta chains in this list originate from one sample, sequenced in a study of CD8 T cells in ankylosing spondylitis. From the 5' RACE reads, TCRdb called clonotypes with MiXCR, one entry per CDR3 protein. The sample lists 300,000 to 350,000 distinct CDR3 sequences, about 14% occurring once. What was sequenced was blood, either unsorted or a sorted T cell fraction (not recorded which). The receptor set was obtained from a male donor with ankylosing spondylitis or in good health (not recorded which).

This clonotype was seen a handful of times. This chain uses TRBV6-5 with TRBJ2-1; TRBD1 matches 9 bases. The length of the CDR3 is 17 residues. Germline V gene lookup returns CDR1 MNHEY and CDR2 SVGAGI. J gave up 8 bases and V 0 bases, and 11 bases lay outside the gene matches. CDR3 in DNA: TGTGCCAGCAGTTACTCTCTAGACAGGGGGAGAACGCATGAGCAGTTCTTC. This codes for CASSYSLDRGRTHEQFF.

The chain links TRBV6-4 to TRBJ2-1; D is perhaps TRBD2 (6 bases). Trimming shortened V by 7 bases and J by 7 bases, and 14 bases separated the two germline ends. The CDR3 length is 13 residues. CDR1 and CDR2 (germline): MRHNA, SNTAGT. The CDR3 sequence is CASITSGTNEQFF. In DNA, the CDR3 is TGTGCCAGCATTACTTCCGGGACTAATGAGCAGTTCTTC.

This clonotype was seen more than once but under ten times. The chain recombines TRBV5-4 with TRBJ1-2; 8 bases are shared with TRBD1. Germline trimming cut 5 bases from V and 5 bases from J; bases unmatched to any gene: 5. CDR1 and CDR2 (germline): SGHNT, YYREEE (reference sequence). The CDR3 is made up of 13 amino acids. DNA of the CDR3: TGTGCCAGCAGGTGGACAGGGAGATATGGCTACACCTTC. It specifies CASRWTGRYGYTF.

This clonotype was observed many times. The germline gene is not matched at one end of the junction; a read error may be the cause. V gene TRBV5-1 combines with J gene TRBJ1-1, with D unresolved. The CDR3 length is 12 residues. The germline V gene has CDR1 SGHRS and CDR2 YFSETQ. The DNA for the CDR3 is TGTGCCAGCAGCTTAGCGGGGTCTGAAGCTTTCTTT. It codes for CASSLAGSEAFF.

The V gene is TRBV29-1, the J gene TRBJ2-1, with D tentatively TRBD2 (5 bases). Trimming took off 6 bases at V and 6 bases at J, with 9 bases between the two ends. The germline V gene has CDR1 SQVTM and CDR2 ANQGSEA. CDR3 length: 11 amino acids. The CDR3 DNA is TGCAGCGTCCGCGGGCTCAATGAGCAGTTCTTC. Amino acids: CSVRGLNEQFF.

This clonotype has more than one count but fewer than ten. The genes are TRBV7-8 and TRBJ1-5; no clear D. This CDR3 has 14 residues. V lost 2 bases, J lost 3 bases, and 8 bases lay in between. Per germline, CDR1 SGHVS and CDR2 FQNEAQ. The DNA of the CDR3 is TGTGCCAGCAGCTTAAACGACAACAATCAGCCCCAGCATTTT. It codes for CASSLNDNNQPQHF.

In its sample, this clonotype was seen a few times. This rearrangement joins TRBV20-1 to TRBJ1-5; D is unclear. Trimming removed 5 bases from V and 0 bases from J, with 8 bases in between. This CDR3 has 13 residues. Germline V gene lookup returns CDR1 DFQATT and CDR2 SNEGSKA (reference sequence). The CDR3 bases are TGCAGTGCTGGAAAGGGTAGCAATCAGCCCCAGCATTTT. Protein product: CSAGKGSNQPQHF.

This clonotype appeared a few times. The rearrangement uses TRBV6-2 or TRBV6-3 and TRBJ1-5; TRBD1 matches at 7 bases. The CDR3 sequence is 14 residues long. From germline, CDR1 is MNHEY and CDR2 SVGEGT. The junction had 9 bases not matched to a gene; V was cut back by 10 bases and J by 3 bases. Here the CDR3 DNA reads TGTGCCACCTCCCCGGGACAGATCAATCAGCCCCAGCATTTT. Its protein is CATSPGQINQPQHF.

CDR3 nucleotides: TGTGCCAGCAGTTCGCTACAGGGATATTCTCCGTATGGCTACACCTTC. Protein: CASSSLQGYSPYGYTF. This chain uses TRBV12-3 or TRBV12-4 with TRBJ1-2; a possible D gene is TRBD1 (6 bases). This CDR3 comprises 16 residues. V was shortened by 4 bases and J by 5 bases, with 20 bases between the two germline ends.